Described below is a single T cell receptor beta chain sequence and its context. Going by frequency, this clonotype is medium-sized (0.01 to 0.1%); no count is logged. This receptor's antigen is unknown. The donors whose samples were sequenced had carbamazepine-induced Stevens-Johnson syndrome or toxic epidermal necrolysis (CBZ-SJS/TEN). Peripheral blood repertoires came from CBZ-SJS/TEN patients of Han Chinese (about five) and European (roughly six) origin. To look for drug-specific clonotypes, next-generation sequencing was used to profile the T cell receptor repertoires of patients with drug-induced severe cutaneous adverse reactions. The RNA source was either peripheral blood mononuclear cells or blister cells from skin lesions. For both bulk and single-cell sequencing, libraries were prepared with the iRepertoire multiplex PCR system using TCR subtype-specific primers. Multiplex PCR with primers targeting V, D and J gene regions was used to generate bulk TCR beta libraries. Roughly 95-550 ng of RNA per sample served as input for bulk TCR library preparation. An Illumina MiSeq was used to sequence bulk TCR beta amplicons. Per the original workflow: Sample misassignments and low-quality sequencing reads were removed through quality control steps. CDR3 was defined as the amino acids between the V-gene Y[YFLI]C motif and the J-segment [FW]GXGT motif. TRBV and TRBJ gene assignments and CDR3 clonotypes followed the IMGT database. Per-sample TRBV expression was normalized to the mean of the same gene in PBMC from some 40 healthy donors. TCRdb reprocessed the reads, reporting each CDR3 protein sequence once and no DNA. TCRdb, not the authors, supplied the V and J calls. This sample's table carries roughly 2,000 distinct CDR3 sequences. Less than 20% of the sample is in the top ten clones.

These data originate in a study of T cells in severe cutaneous drug reactions (dated by TCRdb to 2018 to 2020). Turning to the overall study: Between about 2010 and 2018, patients were recruited from Taiwan, Thailand and a European registry network. Enrollment was limited to patients whose SJS/TEN or DRESS diagnosis was probable or definite according to RegiSCAR criteria. Single-cell sequencing, quantitative PCR validation, functional assays and transgenic mouse experiments were combined with bulk TCR sequencing. The culprit drug was assigned using the Naranjo algorithm and the ALDEN drug causality algorithm. Biological samples, such as blister fluids/cells and PBMC, were collected from patients during the acute or recovery stage. Libraries used iRepertoire multiplex PCR; authors cited a comparison showing similar capture of abundant clonotypes across iRepertoire and 5' RACE methods with or without UMI. On the study overall, not on this receptor specifically: All seven CBZ-SJS/TEN blister samples contained a public TCRbeta CDR3 (mean about 13%), which was undetectable or scarce in tolerant-control and healthy-donor PBMC. The authors stated that further study is still needed to find out whether the public TCR applies more generally to SJS/TEN caused by other drugs. TRBV12-4 usage was strongly increased in CBZ-SJS/TEN patients, averaging roughly 30% in blister cells and approximately 5% in PBMC.

The cysteine opens and the phenylalanine closes a CDR3 of 15 amino acids. The nucleotide record is missing. The germline V gene yields MDHEN for CDR1 and SYDVKM for CDR2. The sequence is built from TRBV28 and TRBJ2-7; TCRdb calls TRBD1, which cannot be checked without DNA. The sequence was collected from a human donor with Stevens-Johnson syndrome, a severe cutaneous drug reaction. Sequences were obtained from PBMCs. The CDR3 here reads CASSFGTDFPYEQYF.